This T cell receptor beta chain came from a study of T cell repertoires in cytomegalovirus infection. TCRdb recomputed calls from the reads with MiXCR, one row per CDR3 protein. Seen here are roughly 230,000 distinct CDR3 sequences, over 20% observed once, and the top ten hold about 18%. The material sequenced was CD8+ T cells from PBMCs. The origin of this receptor is a human donor in good health (CMV status not recorded). Some clones in this sample may be carry-over from other donors' samples.

The CDR3 sequence is CASSFPGSPLHF. CDR3 in DNA: TGTGCCAGCAGTTTCCCTGGTTCACCCCTCCACTTT. The J gene is TRBJ1-6, the V gene TRBV27, with D uncertain. This CDR3 has 12 residues. Germline lookup yields CDR1 MNHEY and CDR2 SMNVEV (reference sequence). V was clipped by 3 bases and J by 9 bases, with 6 bases between them.